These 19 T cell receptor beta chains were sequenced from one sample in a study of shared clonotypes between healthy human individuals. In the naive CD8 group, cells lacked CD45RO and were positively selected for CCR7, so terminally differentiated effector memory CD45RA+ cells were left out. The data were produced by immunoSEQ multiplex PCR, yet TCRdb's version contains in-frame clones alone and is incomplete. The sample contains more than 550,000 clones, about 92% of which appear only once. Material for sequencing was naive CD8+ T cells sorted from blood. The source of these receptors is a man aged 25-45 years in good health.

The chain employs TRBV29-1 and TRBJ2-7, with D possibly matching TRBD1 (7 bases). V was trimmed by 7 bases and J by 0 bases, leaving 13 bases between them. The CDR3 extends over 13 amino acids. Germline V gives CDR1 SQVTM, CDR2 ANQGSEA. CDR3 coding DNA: TGCAGCGCCGGGGGACAGAACTCCTACGAGCAGTACTTC. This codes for CSAGGQNSYEQYF.

Written as DNA, the CDR3 is TGTGCCAGTAATTTAAGGGAGCATCAGCCCCAGCATTTT. Encoded protein: CASNLREHQPQHF. The chain combines TRBV19 with TRBJ1-5; no firm D call. The CDR3 totals 13 residues. Germline CDR1 is LNHDA and CDR2 is SQIVND (reference sequence). The V gene lost 7 bases and the J gene lost 5 bases, with 12 bases spanning the gap.

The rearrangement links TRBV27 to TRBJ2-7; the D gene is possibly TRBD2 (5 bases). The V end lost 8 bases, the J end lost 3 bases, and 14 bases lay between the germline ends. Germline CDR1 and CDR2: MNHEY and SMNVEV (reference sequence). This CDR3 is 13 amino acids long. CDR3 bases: TGTGCCAGCTCCCGGGGATCACACTACGAGCAGTACTTC. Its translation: CASSRGSHYEQYF.

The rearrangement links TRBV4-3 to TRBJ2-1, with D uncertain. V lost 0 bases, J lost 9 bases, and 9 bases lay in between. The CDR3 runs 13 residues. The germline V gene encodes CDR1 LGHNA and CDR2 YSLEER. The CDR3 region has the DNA TGCGCCAGCAGCCAAGATGGGTTCCTTGAGCAGTTCTTC. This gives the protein CASSQDGFLEQFF.

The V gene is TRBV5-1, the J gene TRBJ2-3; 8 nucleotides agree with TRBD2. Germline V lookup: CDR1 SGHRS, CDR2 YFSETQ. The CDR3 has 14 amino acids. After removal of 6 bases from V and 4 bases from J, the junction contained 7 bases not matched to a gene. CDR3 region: CASIPSGRADTQYF. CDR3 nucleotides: TGCGCCAGCATCCCCAGCGGGAGAGCAGATACGCAGTATTTT.

DNA of the CDR3: TGTGCCAGCAGTCCTCTAGCGGGAGGGCCTAACGGGGAGCTGTTTTTT. Amino acid sequence: CASSPLAGGPNGELFF. The chain employs TRBV2 and TRBJ2-2; 12 nucleotides match TRBD2. CDR3 length equals 16 residues. In germline, CDR1 is SNHLY, CDR2 FYNNEI. The V and J ends lost 5 bases and 7 bases, in that order; junction bases with no gene match: 8.

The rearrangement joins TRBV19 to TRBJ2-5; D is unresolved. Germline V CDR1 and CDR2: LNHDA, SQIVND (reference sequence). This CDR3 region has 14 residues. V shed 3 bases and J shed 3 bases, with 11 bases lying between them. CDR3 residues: CASSILDAEETQYF. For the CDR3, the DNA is TGTGCCAGTAGTATTCTGGACGCCGAAGAGACCCAGTACTTC.

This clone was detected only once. As DNA, the CDR3 is TGTGCCAGCAGCCCTTTGGAGGGGGGGAATCAAGAGACCCAGTACTTC. It specifies CASSPLEGGNQETQYF. The chain has TRBV2 and TRBJ2-5; tentative D call: TRBD2 (7 bases). Germline V gives CDR1 SNHLY, CDR2 FYNNEI. The germline V and J ends were trimmed by 6 bases and 2 bases, with 19 bases remaining between them. This CDR3 region has 16 residues.

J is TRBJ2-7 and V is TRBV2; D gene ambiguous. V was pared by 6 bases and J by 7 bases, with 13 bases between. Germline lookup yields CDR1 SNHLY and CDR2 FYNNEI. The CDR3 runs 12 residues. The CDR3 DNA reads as TGTGCCAGCAGAGAATCGCGTGAAGAGCAGTACTTC. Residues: CASRESREEQYF.

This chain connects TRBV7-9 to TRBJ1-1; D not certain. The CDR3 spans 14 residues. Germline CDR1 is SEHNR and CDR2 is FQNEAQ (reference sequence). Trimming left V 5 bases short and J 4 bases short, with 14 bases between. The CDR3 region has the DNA TGTGCCAGCAGCCCAAGTTATTCTATCACTGAAGCTTTCTTT. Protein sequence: CASSPSYSITEAFF.

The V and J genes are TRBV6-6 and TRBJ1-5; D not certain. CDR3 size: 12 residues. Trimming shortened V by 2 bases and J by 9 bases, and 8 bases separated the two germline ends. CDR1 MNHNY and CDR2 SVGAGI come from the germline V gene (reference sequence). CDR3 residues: CASSYTNGPQHF. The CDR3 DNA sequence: TGTGCCAGCAGTTACACCAATGGGCCCCAGCATTTT.

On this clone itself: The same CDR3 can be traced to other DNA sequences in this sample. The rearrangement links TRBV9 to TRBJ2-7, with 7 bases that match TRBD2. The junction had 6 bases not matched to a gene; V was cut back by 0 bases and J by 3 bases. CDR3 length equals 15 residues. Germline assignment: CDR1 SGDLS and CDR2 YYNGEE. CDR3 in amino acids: CASSVGASGDYEQYF. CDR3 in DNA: TGTGCCAGCAGCGTAGGTGCTAGCGGTGACTACGAGCAGTACTTC.

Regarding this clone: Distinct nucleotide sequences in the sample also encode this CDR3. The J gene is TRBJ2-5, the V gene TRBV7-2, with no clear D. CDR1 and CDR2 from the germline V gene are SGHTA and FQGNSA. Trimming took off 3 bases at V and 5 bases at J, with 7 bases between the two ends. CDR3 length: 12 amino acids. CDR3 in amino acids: CASSLLGETQYF. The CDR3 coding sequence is TGTGCCAGCAGCTTGTTAGGGGAGACCCAGTACTTC.

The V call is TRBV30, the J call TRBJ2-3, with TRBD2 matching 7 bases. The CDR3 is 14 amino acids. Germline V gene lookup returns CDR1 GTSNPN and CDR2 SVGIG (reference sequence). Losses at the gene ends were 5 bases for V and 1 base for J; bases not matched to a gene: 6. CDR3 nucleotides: TGTGCCTGGGAAGCGGGATATGGCACAGATACGCAGTATTTT. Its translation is CAWEAGYGTDTQYF.

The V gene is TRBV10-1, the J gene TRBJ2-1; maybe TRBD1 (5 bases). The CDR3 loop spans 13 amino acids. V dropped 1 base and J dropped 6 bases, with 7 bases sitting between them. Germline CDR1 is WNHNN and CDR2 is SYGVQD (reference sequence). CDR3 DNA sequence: TGCGCCAGCAGTGAGTACAGGTCCAATGAGCAGTTCTTC. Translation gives CASSEYRSNEQFF.

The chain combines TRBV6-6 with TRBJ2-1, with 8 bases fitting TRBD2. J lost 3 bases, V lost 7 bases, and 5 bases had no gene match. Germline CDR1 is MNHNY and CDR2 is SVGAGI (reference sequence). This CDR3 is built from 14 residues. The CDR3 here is CASTVGLDYNEQFF. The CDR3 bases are TGTGCCAGCACTGTGGGACTAGACTACAATGAGCAGTTCTTC.

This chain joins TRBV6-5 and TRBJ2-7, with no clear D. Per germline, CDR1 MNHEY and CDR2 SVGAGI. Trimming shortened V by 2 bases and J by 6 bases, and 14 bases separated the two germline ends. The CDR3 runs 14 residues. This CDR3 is CASSYISDGSEQYF. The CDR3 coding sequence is TGTGCCAGCAGTTACATTTCTGATGGTAGCGAGCAGTACTTC.

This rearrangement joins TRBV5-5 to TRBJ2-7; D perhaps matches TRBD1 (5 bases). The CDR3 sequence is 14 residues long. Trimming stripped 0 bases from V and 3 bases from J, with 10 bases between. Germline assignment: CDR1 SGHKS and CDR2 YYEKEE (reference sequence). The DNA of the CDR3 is TGTGCCAGCAGCTTGGATCTCAGGGACTACGAGCAGTACTTC. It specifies CASSLDLRDYEQYF. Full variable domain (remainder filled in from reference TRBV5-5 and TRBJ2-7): DAGVTQSPTHLIKTRGQQVTLRCSPISGHKSVSWYQQVLGQGPQFIFQYYEKEERGRGNFPDRFSARQFPNYSSELNVNALLLGDSALYLCASSLDLRDYEQYFGPGTRLTVT.

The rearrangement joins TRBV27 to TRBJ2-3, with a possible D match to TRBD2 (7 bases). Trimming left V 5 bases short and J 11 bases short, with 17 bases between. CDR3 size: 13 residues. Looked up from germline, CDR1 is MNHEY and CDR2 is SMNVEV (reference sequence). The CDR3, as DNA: TGTGCCAGCAGTGAGAGGGGGGGTGTGGAGCAGTATTTT. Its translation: CASSERGGVEQYF.